The 12 T cell receptor beta chains presented below share a single source sample, sequenced in a study of OX40 agonist ivuxolimab in advanced cancers. Clones were read by immunoSEQ multiplex PCR, and TCRdb kept only the in-frame ones, dropping some. This sample has some 42,000 clones, with over 75% found just once. The sequencing used CD4+ or CD8+ T cells sorted from blood, collected in a trial of the OX40 agonist ivuxolimab. Every receptor here comes from an adult with an advanced solid tumor such as melanoma, head and neck, liver or kidney cancer.

The chain uses TRBV7-2 and TRBJ2-7, with a weak D call TRBD1 (6 bases). V gave up 5 bases and J gave up 7 bases, with 18 bases separating them. CDR3 length equals 14 residues. CDR1 and CDR2 from the germline V gene are SGHTA and FQGNSA. CDR3 DNA sequence: TGTGCCAGCAGCCAAGTAACAGGGAAATGGGAGCAGTACTTC. Protein product: CASSQVTGKWEQYF.

This clone was seen a single time. The chain links TRBV7-3 to TRBJ2-2, with D tentatively TRBD1 (6 bases). The CDR3 is 16 amino acids. V was pared by 1 base and J by 4 bases, with 13 bases between. Per the germline V gene, CDR1 is SGHTA and CDR2 is FQGTGA. CDR3 loop: CASSLNGGPATGELFF. CDR3 nucleotides: TGTGCCAGCAGCTTAAATGGGGGCCCCGCCACCGGGGAGCTGTTTTTT.

This sequence joins TRBV5-1 and TRBJ1-1; D not certain. CDR3 length: 15 amino acids. Per germline, CDR1 SGHRS and CDR2 YFSETQ. The V end was cut by 0 bases, the J end by 4 bases, with 13 bases between. The CDR3 region is CASSLVAGSGTEAFF. In DNA form, the CDR3 reads TGCGCCAGCAGCTTGGTGGCAGGTAGCGGCACTGAAGCTTTCTTT.

The gene calls are TRBV28 and TRBJ2-7; the D gene could be TRBD1 or TRBD2 (5 bases each). Deletions cut 6 bases from V and 2 bases from J, with 20 bases between. Germline V gene sequence: CDR1 MDHEN, CDR2 SYDVKM. The CDR3 is 16 amino acids. The CDR3 spells CASRLGVPGSPYEQYF. The CDR3, as DNA: TGTGCCAGCAGACTAGGGGTTCCGGGATCCCCCTACGAGCAGTACTTC.

The chain joins TRBV28 to TRBJ1-1; D is ambiguous. Germline CDR1 reads MDHEN; CDR2 reads SYDVKM. This CDR3 is built from 14 residues. Trimming cost V 2 bases and J 1 base, with 8 bases left between them. DNA for the CDR3: TGTGCCAGCAGTTTACCCTCAGGGAACACTGAAGCTTTCTTT. The encoded protein is CASSLPSGNTEAFF.

This clone appeared once. The CDR3 here is CAISELAGGVVRDTQYF. The CDR3 DNA sequence: TGTGCCATCAGTGAGTTGGCGGGAGGCGTTGTCCGAGATACGCAGTATTTT. V and J are TRBV10-3 and TRBJ2-3, with 8 bases identical to TRBD2. This CDR3 has 17 residues. Trimming cost V 1 base and J 5 bases; bases outside gene matches: 11. Germline V lookup: CDR1 ENHRY, CDR2 SYGVKD.

V usage is TRBV30 and J usage is TRBJ1-1; possibly TRBD1 for D (5 bases). The germline CDR1 and CDR2 sequences are GTSNPN and SVGIG (reference sequence). This CDR3 has 13 amino acids. V was cut by 2 bases and J by 6 bases, with 13 bases left in between. The CDR3 DNA reads TGTGCCTGGAGTAGACAGATCAAGGCTGAAGCTTTCTTT. Protein product: CAWSRQIKAEAFF.

This chain connects TRBV6-5 to TRBJ1-2, with 10 positions matching TRBD1. V lost 5 bases and J lost 9; bases outside the gene matches: 9. The CDR3 covers 14 residues. The germline CDR1 and CDR2 sequences are MNHEY and SVGAGI. CDR3 coding DNA: TGTGCCAGCAGTGAGATCCGGGACAGGGGATGCTACACCTTC. Residues: CASSEIRDRGCYTF.

The gene calls are TRBV29-1 and TRBJ1-2; unclear D gene. There are 13 residues in the CDR3. With 3 bases removed from V and 8 bases from J, the gap between germline ends came to 16 bases. The germline V gene encodes CDR1 SQVTM and CDR2 ANQGSEA. CDR3 loop: CSVEFHIGRGYTF. For the CDR3, the DNA is TGCAGCGTTGAGTTTCATATCGGGAGGGGCTACACCTTC.

V and J are TRBV7-9 and TRBJ2-3, with 9 bases matching TRBD2. The CDR3 extends over 17 amino acids. The V gene's germline CDR1 is SEHNR and CDR2 FQNEAQ (reference sequence). Unmatched junction bases numbered 12, after V lost 5 bases and J lost 3 bases. The CDR3 spells CASSPEASGTRTDTQYF. Here the CDR3 DNA reads TGTGCCAGCAGCCCCGAGGCTAGCGGGACGAGGACAGATACGCAGTATTTT.

The chain employs TRBV18 and TRBJ1-1; 8 bases are shared with TRBD1. CDR1 KGHSH and CDR2 LQKENI come from the germline V gene. The CDR3 is 15 residues long. J lost 5 bases, V lost 3 bases, and 8 bases had no gene match. CDR3 in amino acids: CASSPPSGQGTEAFF. The CDR3 nucleotides are TGTGCCAGCTCACCCCCCAGCGGACAGGGAACTGAAGCTTTCTTT.

V gene TRBV27 combines with J gene TRBJ2-1, with D hard to call. Deletions cut 5 bases from V and 7 bases from J, with 12 bases between. From germline, CDR1 is MNHEY and CDR2 SMNVEV (reference sequence). The CDR3 sequence is 13 residues long. The CDR3 nucleotides read TGTGCCAGCAGTCCATCCTCGGTGAATGAGCAGTTCTTC. Translation: CASSPSSVNEQFF.